The clone carrying this T cell receptor beta chain came up a few times. This specimen belongs to a study of blood T cell repertoires in COVID-19. Study information: Samples representing acute and convalescent COVID-19 were sourced from the United States, Italy and Spain.

This CDR3 has 16 amino acids. Per germline, CDR1 MNHNY and CDR2 SVGAGI (reference sequence). Trimming removed 5 bases from V and 6 bases from J; junction bases left unmatched: 10. Authors' analysis steps: Amplification from reference gene primers served as the basis for estimated nucleated cell counts. Profiled with immunoSEQ multiplex PCR; TCRdb holds only in-frame clones, not every one. The V and J calls and clone size come from that table; D and trimming were worked out from the DNA. The table shows 100,000 or so clones, with around nine tenths occurring only once. The chain couples TRBV6-6 to TRBJ2-7, with 13 positions matching TRBD2. The sequencing input was peripheral blood. This sequence was found in a human donor in a cohort sampled during active COVID-19. This CDR3 is CASSPTGLAGPSEQYF. The CDR3 DNA reads TGTGCCAGCAGTCCAACGGGACTAGCGGGGCCTTCCGAGCAGTACTTC.